These 17 T cell receptor beta chains came from one sample sequenced in a study of metastatic and nonmetastatic thyroid tumors. TCRdb re-called clones from the PCR reads using MiXCR. The table shows roughly 5,200 clones, with around 28% occurring only once. Among the patients, none had received any treatment before thyroid surgery. Sequencing was carried out using adjacent normal tissue. Receptors originate from a female donor with papillary thyroid cancer or a benign thyroid nodule (not recorded which). Some clones in this sample may be carry-over from other donors' samples.

As for this clone: This is likely a read error, given that the CDR3 carries no conserved phenylalanine or tryptophan at its end. The V and J genes are TRBV6-9 and TRBJ2-1; perhaps D is TRBD1 or TRBD2 (5 bases each). CDR3 length: 14 amino acids. Germline-derived CDR1 and CDR2 are MNHGY and SVAAGI. CDR3 in amino acids: CARSYGGTYNDQFY. The CDR3 coding sequence is TGTGCCAGAAGTTATGGTGGGACCTACAATGACCAGTTCTAC.

This clone was counted ten times or more. This may stem from a read error, because a much larger clone lies one nucleotide away. The sample has other DNA sequences that encode this CDR3 too. The V call is TRBV10-3, the J call TRBJ2-7; the D gene is possibly TRBD1 (6 bases). CDR1 ENHRY and CDR2 SYGVKD come from the germline V gene. The CDR3 has 14 residues. CDR3 sequence reads: CAISESTGTYEQYF. CDR3 nucleotides: TGTGCCATCAGTGAGTCAACAGGGACCTACGAACAGTACTTC.

This clone turned up a few times. A much larger clone differs by one base, so this may be a read error. V is TRBV6-4 and J is TRBJ1-1, with 7 bases fitting TRBD1. The CDR3 contains 15 residues. Germline V gives CDR1 MRHNA, CDR2 SNTAGT. The CDR3 nucleotides read TGTGCCTGCAGTGTATACAGACAGGGGAACACTGAAGCTTTCTTT. This encodes CACSVYRQGNTEAFF.

This clone was seen more than once but under ten times. V usage is TRBV20-1 and J usage is TRBJ1-5, with D tentatively TRBD1 (6 bases). Germline V lookup: CDR1 DFQATT, CDR2 SNEGSKA (reference sequence). Trimming shortened V by 0 bases and J by 0 bases, and 15 bases separated the two germline ends. CDR3 length equals 17 residues. The DNA for the CDR3 is TGCAGTGCTAGAGATCTACAGGGTGGTTATAGCAATCAGCCCCAGCATTTT. Translation: CSARDLQGGYSNQPQHF.

The chain combines TRBV5-1 with TRBJ1-2; D ambiguous. The CDR3 is made up of 13 amino acids. Trimming took off 7 bases at V and 5 bases at J, with 15 bases between the two ends. In germline, CDR1 is SGHRS, CDR2 YFSETQ. The CDR3 is CASAERMGYGYTF. In nucleotides, the CDR3 is TGCGCCAGCGCAGAACGAATGGGTTATGGCTACACCTTC.

By frequency in the sample, this clone is medium-sized. The chain uses TRBV3-1 and TRBJ2-7, with TRBD2 matching over 9 bases. With V trimmed by 3 bases and J by 2 bases, 14 bases remained unmatched. CDR1 and CDR2 (germline): LGHDT, YNNKEL (reference sequence). The CDR3 has 18 amino acids. This CDR3 is CASSHRPLGLAPTYEQYF. The DNA for the CDR3 is TGTGCCAGCAGCCACCGACCCCTCGGACTAGCGCCGACCTACGAGCAGTACTTC.

This clone was counted ten times or more. The chain couples TRBV3-1 to TRBJ1-2, with D possibly being TRBD1 (6 bases). V was trimmed by 4 bases and J by 8 bases, leaving 17 bases between them. In germline, CDR1 is LGHDT, CDR2 YNNKEL (reference sequence). The CDR3 runs to 14 residues. CDR3 sequence reads: CASSLQIQGAGYTF. The CDR3 DNA sequence: TGTGCCAGCAGCCTCCAGATACAGGGAGCGGGCTACACCTTC.

This clone was seen a few times. V is TRBV6-1 and J is TRBJ1-2; TRBD1 matches 12 bases. CDR1 MNHNS and CDR2 SASEGT come from the germline V gene. Losses at the gene ends were 4 bases for V and 6 bases for J; bases not matched to a gene: 9. This CDR3 is built from 16 residues. Written as DNA, the CDR3 is TGTGCCAGCAGTGGCGAGGGGACAGGGGGCACGAATGGCTACACCTTC. Translation: CASSGEGTGGTNGYTF.

By proportion, this clone is medium-sized. This rearrangement joins TRBV12-3 or TRBV12-4 to TRBJ1-6; D call uncertain. V lost 6 bases and J lost 5, with 11 bases in between. CDR3 length equals 14 residues. The CDR3, as DNA: TGTGCCAGCAGGACGGGCCCTGATAATTCACCCCTCCACTTT. Translation: CASRTGPDNSPLHF.

V and J are TRBV4-2 and TRBJ1-2, with 7 bases fitting TRBD1. J lost 6 bases, V lost 4 bases, and 11 bases had no gene match. Germline V gene lookup returns CDR1 LGHNA and CDR2 YNFKEQ. The CDR3 extends over 15 amino acids. CDR3 DNA: TGTGCCAGCAGCCTCGAAACCGGAGGGGGCGATGGCTACACCTTC. Translation: CASSLETGGGDGYTF.

This clone was picked up many times. The V call is TRBV18, the J call TRBJ2-3; a possible D gene is TRBD2 (5 bases). CDR3 length equals 14 residues. Trimming left V 4 bases short and J 5 bases short, with 13 bases between. CDR1 and CDR2 (germline): KGHSH, LQKENI. CDR3: CASSQSSRGDTQYF. CDR3 nucleotide sequence: TGTGCCAGCTCACAATCTTCCCGGGGAGATACGCAGTATTTT.

This clone showed up just once. Its ends do not fully match the called genes, so a read error is possible. The chain employs TRBV11-2 and TRBJ2-7; 11 nucleotides align to TRBD2. This CDR3 contains 17 residues. CDR1 is SGHAT and CDR2 is FQNNGV in the germline V gene. The CDR3 DNA reads TGTGCCAGCATCTTAGATCCTAGCGGGAGGCTGATAGACGAGCAGTACTTC. Translating gives CASILDPSGRLIDEQYF.

By its share, this clone is medium-sized. The chain carries TRBV30 and TRBJ2-7, with D perhaps matching TRBD1 or TRBD2 (6 bases each). The CDR3 contains 13 residues. Between the trimmed V and J ends, which lost 0 bases and 5 bases, there was a span of 11 bases. Germline-derived CDR1 and CDR2 are GTSNPN and SVGIG (reference sequence). The DNA for the CDR3 is TGTGCCTGGAGTGTAGGAGGGGGGAACGAGCAGTACTTC. Its translation is CAWSVGGGNEQYF. Full variable domain (rest looked up from reference TRBV30 and TRBJ2-7): SQTIHQWPATLVQPVGSPLSLECTVEGTSNPNLYWYRQAAGRGLQLLFYSVGIGQISSEVPQNLSASRPQDRQFILSSKKLLLSDSGFYLCAWSVGGGNEQYFGPGTRLTVT.

This clone was found a few times. The rearrangement uses TRBV7-9 and TRBJ2-7; the D is unclear. V was trimmed by 5 bases and J by 9 bases, leaving 14 bases between them. Germline V gene data show CDR1 as SEHNR and CDR2 as FQNEAQ (reference sequence). The CDR3 totals 12 residues. Written as DNA, the CDR3 is TGTGCCAGCAGCCAAGGCTCTCCCGTGCAGTACTTC. Translation gives CASSQGSPVQYF.

A remark on this clone: The junction departs from germline at one end; a sequencing error may be responsible. The sample holds other DNA sequences that translate to the same CDR3. This chain connects TRBV15 to TRBJ1-6, with 10 bases matching TRBD1. CDR1 and CDR2 (germline): LNHNV, YYDKDF (reference sequence). The CDR3 extends over 19 amino acids. CDR3 coding DNA: TGTGCCACCAGCAGTTACGGACAGGGGGGAAGCTCCTATAATTCACCACTCCACTTT. Residues: CATSSYGQGGSSYNSPLHF.

This clone was observed at least ten times. The chain employs TRBV7-1 and TRBJ2-1; TRBD2 matches 11 bases. TRBV7-1 is assigned to the ORF class and has an uncertain function. Trimming removed 2 bases from V and 1 base from J; junction bases left unmatched: 10. The length of the CDR3 is 19 residues. The CDR3 region has the DNA TGTGCCAGCAGCTCACTGGCTAATAGCGGGAGGGCGTCCTACAATGAGCAGTTCTTC. Its translation is CASSSLANSGRASYNEQFF.

V usage is TRBV19 and J usage is TRBJ1-6, with 11 bases identical to TRBD1. Germline lookup yields CDR1 LNHDA and CDR2 SQIVND (reference sequence). After removal of 2 bases from V and 7 bases from J, the junction contained 7 bases not matched to a gene. The CDR3 extends over 17 amino acids. DNA for the CDR3: TGTGCCAGTAGTATAAGGACAGGGGGCGCTCGGAATTCACCCCTCCACTTT. Amino acids: CASSIRTGGARNSPLHF.